This TCR beta chain comes out of a study of read filtering for tumor transcriptome and immune sequencing. This CDR3 comprises 12 residues. CDR1 SGHRS and CDR2 YFSETQ come from the germline V gene. Regarding the study as a whole: IR-seq captured clonotypes deeper and more reliably than RNA-seq.

Molecular barcoded adaptors covering alpha/delta and beta/gamma chains were used on around 400 ng RNA. Using its own MiXCR run on the reads, TCRdb lists one record per CDR3 protein. The sample yields approximately 58,000 distinct CDR3 sequences, about 20% seen once. This clonotype has a count of ten or more. What it binds is not known. An end of the junction differs from the germline gene, which may be a read error. The chain is built from TRBV5-1 and TRBJ2-1, with TRBD2 as a possible D gene (6 bases). Sequences were obtained from a population of CD138-negative cells sorted from bone marrow. The sequence was collected from a donor aged 40 or over with multiple myeloma. The CDR3 nucleotides are TGTGCCAGCAGGTGGGACTTGGGCGAGCAGTTCTTC. It yields the protein CASRWDLGEQFF.